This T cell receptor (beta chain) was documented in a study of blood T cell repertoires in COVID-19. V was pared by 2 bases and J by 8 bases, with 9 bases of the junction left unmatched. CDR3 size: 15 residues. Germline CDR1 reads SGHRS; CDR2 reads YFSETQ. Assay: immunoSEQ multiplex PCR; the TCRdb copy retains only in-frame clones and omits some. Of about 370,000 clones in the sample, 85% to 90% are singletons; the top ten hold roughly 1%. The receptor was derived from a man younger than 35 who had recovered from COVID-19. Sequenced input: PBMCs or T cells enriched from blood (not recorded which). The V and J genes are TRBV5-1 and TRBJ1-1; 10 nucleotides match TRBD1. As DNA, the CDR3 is TGCGCCAGCAGCTTAAGTGTTTTGGGACAGGGGGAAGCTTTCTTT. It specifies CASSLSVLGQGEAFF.